Below, 3 T cell receptor beta chains from the same sample are listed, as sequenced in a study of glioma-infiltrating T cells after dendritic cell vaccination. Time point here: after dendritic cell vaccination, including at tumor progression/relapse. Sequenced by immunoSEQ multiplex PCR; TCRdb stores in-frame clones only, minus some. The sample gives 75,000 to 95,000 clones, around 86% of which show up once; approximately 2.4% is in the top ten. The sequencing used blood, collected after dendritic cell vaccination. These receptors originate from a human donor with glioblastoma.

The V call is TRBV5-1, the J call TRBJ1-5, with a tentative D call TRBD1 (6 bases). This CDR3 has 14 amino acids. The V gene's germline CDR1 is SGHRS and CDR2 YFSETQ. Between the trimmed V and J ends, which lost 4 bases and 7 bases, there was a span of 15 bases. The CDR3 bases are TGCGCCAGCAGCCAGGACAGTTTCGTGCAGCCCCAGCATTTT. The encoded protein is CASSQDSFVQPQHF.

The chain is built from TRBV30 and TRBJ2-1; possible D gene TRBD2, 6 bases. CDR1 is GTSNPN and CDR2 is SVGIG in the germline V gene (reference sequence). V lost 4 bases and J lost 5, with 12 bases in between. The CDR3 consists of 13 residues. CDR3 loop: CAWNAGGNNEQFF. CDR3 nucleotides: TGTGCCTGGAACGCGGGCGGGAACAATGAGCAGTTCTTC.

The J gene is TRBJ2-1, the V gene TRBV18, with D possibly TRBD2 on 5 matching bases. CDR1 and CDR2 (germline): KGHSH, LQKENI. The CDR3 runs to 14 residues. V was cut by 3 bases and J by 9 bases, with 15 bases left in between. In nucleotides, the CDR3 is TGTGCCAGCTCACCCCCGGCGGGTAAGGGTGAGCAGTTCTTC. Translation: CASSPPAGKGEQFF.